Below are 32 T cell receptor beta chains sequenced from a single sample in a study of T cells in Graves' hyperthyroidism and ophthalmopathy (dated by TCRdb to about 2019). The method was multiplex PCR. The listed sequencing device is Illumina HiSeq 2000. TCR beta CDR3 regions were amplified from RNA transcripts. For the first round of RT-PCR on the TCR CDR3, the HTBI primer set was used together with the Qiagen OneStep RT-PCR kit. TCRdb reran the public reads through fastp at Q25 and MiXCR, keeping productive beta chains. Entries are consolidated by CDR3 protein sequence, retaining the most common genes and DNA. The sample profile shows hundreds of thousands of distinct CDR3 sequences; roughly 37% of them were found once. The top ten constitute 8.9% of the sample. Sequencing was done on a sample of blood. These receptors all stem from a man aged 18 to 30 with Graves' hyperthyroidism.

The V gene is TRBV29-1, the J gene TRBJ1-2; D remains ambiguous. Germline loops: CDR1 SQVTM, CDR2 ANQGSEA. The CDR3 has 10 residues. V shed 8 bases and J shed 3 bases, with 7 bases lying between them. Written as DNA, the CDR3 is TGCAGCCGGGGATACTATGGCTACACCTTC. It is translated as CSRGYYGYTF. Variable domain in full (rest from reference TRBV29-1 and TRBJ1-2): SAVISQKPSRDICQRGTSLTIQCQVDSQVTMMFWYRQQPGQSLTLIATANQGSEATYESGFVIDKFPISRPNLTFSTLTVSNMSPEDSSIYLCSRGYYGYTFGSGTRLTVV.

This clonotype has more than one count but fewer than ten. CDR3 protein: CASSPADFTTSSYEQYF. CDR3 nucleotide sequence: TGTGCCAGCAGCCCCGCTGACTTTACGACTAGCTCCTACGAGCAGTACTTC. This chain connects TRBV5-5 to TRBJ2-7; TRBD2 might be the D (6 bases). This CDR3 contains 17 residues. Germline V gene sequence: CDR1 SGHKS, CDR2 YYEKEE (reference sequence). The V end lost 4 bases, the J end lost 0 bases, and 20 bases lay between the germline ends.

The V and J genes are TRBV9 and TRBJ2-2, with TRBD2 matching 7 bases. The CDR3 totals 17 residues. CDR1 is SGDLS, CDR2 YYNGEE, per germline. Trimming removed 3 bases from V and 4 bases from J; junction bases left unmatched: 12. DNA of the CDR3: TGTGCCAGCAGCGCCCTCCGCGGGAGTGTGATCACCGGGGAGCTGTTTTTT. Translated: CASSALRGSVITGELFF.

The chain employs TRBV20-1 and TRBJ1-3; 11 nucleotides agree with TRBD1. The CDR3 runs 15 residues. Germline V gene sequence: CDR1 DFQATT, CDR2 SNEGSKA (reference sequence). Trimming at V came to 6 bases and at J to 2 bases, leaving 6 bases not matched to a gene. CDR3 nucleotide sequence: TGCAGTGCGAGCCGGGGACAGGGGGCTGGAAACACCATATATTTT. Amino acids: CSASRGQGAGNTIYF.

Turning to this clonotype: The conserved phenylalanine or tryptophan is not found at the CDR3 terminus, so this likely reflects a read error. This chain uses TRBV20-1 with TRBJ2-2, with no clear D. The CDR3 is 15 amino acids. With 6 bases removed from V and 3 bases from J, the gap between germline ends came to 17 bases. Per the germline V gene, CDR1 is DFQATT and CDR2 is SNEGSKA (reference sequence). CDR3 loop: CSAADNYGYTGELFS. CDR3 DNA sequence: TGCAGTGCCGCCGACAACTATGGCTACACCGGGGAGCTGTTTTCT.

This clonotype has more than one count but fewer than ten. This sequence joins TRBV19 and TRBJ2-7; D uncertain. The V and J ends lost 7 bases and 7 bases respectively, with 14 bases between them. CDR1 and CDR2 from the germline V gene are LNHDA and SQIVND (reference sequence). This CDR3 contains 12 residues. CDR3 loop: CASKGPTGEQYF. The CDR3 nucleotides read TGTGCCAGTAAAGGGCCTACGGGTGAGCAGTACTTC.

This chain uses TRBV19 with TRBJ1-3; D ambiguous. Germline V gene data show CDR1 as LNHDA and CDR2 as SQIVND (reference sequence). Between the trimmed V and J ends, which lost 10 bases and 4 bases, there was a span of 17 bases. This CDR3 has 14 amino acids. CDR3 residues: CATTLTGVGNTIYF. The CDR3 DNA reads as TGTGCCACAACCCTAACGGGCGTCGGAAACACCATATATTTT.

This clonotype has a count of ten or more. The chain carries TRBV12-3 or TRBV12-4 and TRBJ1-1, with unresolved D. Trimming took off 5 bases at V and 1 base at J, with 5 bases between the two ends. CDR3 length equals 12 residues. The chain's CDR3 is CASSPQNTEAFF. DNA for the CDR3: TGTGCCAGCAGTCCTCAGAACACTGAAGCTTTCTTT.

This clonotype occurred once. A much larger clone is a single base away; this may be a read error. V is TRBV7-6 and J is TRBJ2-5; possibly TRBD2 for D (5 bases). Germline CDR1 reads SGHVS; CDR2 reads FNYEAQ. CDR3 length: 16 amino acids. The CDR3, as DNA: TGTACCAGCAGCTTAGGAGGTGGTCGGATCGGAGAGACCCAGTACTTC. It encodes CTSSLGGGRIGETQYF.

The chain combines TRBV19 with TRBJ1-1, with 8 bases lining up with TRBD1. Unmatched junction bases numbered 11, after V lost 4 bases and J lost 4 bases. Germline V gene sequence: CDR1 LNHDA, CDR2 SQIVND (reference sequence). The CDR3 extends over 16 amino acids. Here the CDR3 reads CASSTPDRGLSTEAFF. CDR3 coding DNA: TGTGCCAGTAGTACCCCCGACAGGGGTTTATCCACTGAAGCTTTCTTT. Using reference TRBV19 and TRBJ1-1 for the parts outside the CDR3, the full variable domain is DGGITQSPKYLFRKEGQNVTLSCEQNLNHDAMYWYRQDPGQGLRLIYYSQIVNDFQKGDIAEGYSVSREKKESFPLTVTSAQKNPTAFYLCASSTPDRGLSTEAFFGQGTRLTVV.

As regards this clonotype: The junction shows a germline mismatch at one end, possibly a read error. This chain joins TRBV7-6 and TRBJ2-7; either TRBD1 or TRBD2 may fit D (5 bases each). In germline, CDR1 is SGHVS, CDR2 FNYEAQ. This CDR3 comprises 16 residues. The CDR3 reads CAGSLLGTVSSYEQYF. CDR3 sequence (DNA): TGTGCCGGCAGCCTACTAGGGACGGTGAGCTCCTACGAGCAGTACTTC.

Regarding this clonotype: This may stem from a read error, because a much larger clone lies one nucleotide away. J is TRBJ2-7 and V is TRBV7-9; D not certain. Germline-derived CDR1 and CDR2 are SEHNR and FQNEAQ (reference sequence). The CDR3 runs 13 residues. CDR3 sequence (DNA): TGCGTCAGCAGCTTGGAACCCCCCTCCGAGCAGTACTTC. It yields the protein CVSSLEPPSEQYF.

There are a few counts of this clonotype. V gene TRBV5-6 combines with J gene TRBJ2-7; D might be TRBD1 (6 bases). The CDR3 extends over 14 amino acids. The ends were cut back, 5 bases at V and 3 bases at J, with 15 bases in the middle. CDR1 and CDR2 from the germline V gene are SGHDT and YYEEEE. CDR3 sequence reads: CASRSPRDNYEQYF. The CDR3 nucleotides read TGTGCCAGCAGGAGTCCCCGGGACAACTACGAGCAGTACTTC.

The rearrangement uses TRBV4-1 and TRBJ1-3; no clear D. Trimming removed 5 bases at V and 7 bases at J, with 15 bases between. There are 14 residues in the CDR3. Germline V gives CDR1 MGHRA, CDR2 YSYEKL. The CDR3 is CASSLGRLANTIYF. The DNA for the CDR3 is TGCGCCAGCAGCTTAGGCCGCCTGGCGAACACCATATATTTT.

This clonotype was seen a few times. This chain links TRBV9 with TRBJ2-7; D might be TRBD2 (5 bases). The germline gives CDR1 SGDLS, CDR2 YYNGEE. The V and J ends lost 3 bases and 12 bases respectively, with 19 bases between them. CDR3 size: 13 residues. The CDR3 DNA reads TGTGCCAGCAGCGCTGGACTGTCCCCAATCATGTACTTC. It yields the protein CASSAGLSPIMYF.

This clonotype showed up just a few times. This chain connects TRBV5-1 to TRBJ1-6; TRBD1 is a possible D gene (5 bases). The CDR3 runs 16 residues. Germline V gene data show CDR1 as SGHRS and CDR2 as YFSETQ. V dropped 0 bases and J dropped 6 bases, with 13 bases sitting between them. The CDR3 DNA follows: TGCGCCAGCAGCTTGGGATGGGGCAGCTCTAATTCACCCCTCCACTTT. Translating gives CASSLGWGSSNSPLHF.

CDR3 DNA: TGTGCCAGCAGCCCATACACAGGGGATACTGAAGCTTTCTTT. Translating gives CASSPYTGDTEAFF. The rearrangement joins TRBV9 to TRBJ1-1, with 7 nucleotides matching TRBD1. The V gene end was trimmed by 4 bases and the J gene end by 5 bases; junction bases not matched to a gene: 8. This CDR3 has 14 residues. The V gene's germline CDR1 is SGDLS and CDR2 YYNGEE.

CDR3 loop: CASSLRGTRGKLFF. CDR3 nucleotides: TGTGCCAGCAGCTTAAGAGGGACTCGCGGAAAACTGTTTTTT. The chain recombines TRBV13 with TRBJ1-4; the D gene is possibly TRBD1 (5 bases). The CDR3 is 14 residues long. Germline lookup yields CDR1 PRHDT and CDR2 FYEKMQ (reference sequence). V was trimmed by 2 bases and J by 10 bases, leaving 14 bases between them.

The chain recombines TRBV6-5 with TRBJ1-2, with D possibly TRBD1 on 5 matching bases. The CDR3 is 14 residues long. CDR1 is MNHEY and CDR2 is SVGAGI in the germline V gene. The V and J ends lost 7 bases and 7 bases respectively, with 19 bases between them. This CDR3 is CASKFTRQSFGYTF. The CDR3 region has the DNA TGTGCCAGCAAGTTCACGCGACAGTCTTTTGGCTACACCTTC.

This clonotype was seen many times. V and J are TRBV4-2 and TRBJ1-1; 7 bases map to TRBD1. The length of the CDR3 is 13 residues. Germline V gene data show CDR1 as LGHNA and CDR2 as YNFKEQ. The junction had 4 bases not matched to a gene; V was cut back by 4 bases and J by 5 bases. CDR3 bases: TGTGCCAGCAGCCGCGACAGGGAAACTGAAGCTTTCTTT. Translation: CASSRDRETEAFF.

This chain joins TRBV6-2 or TRBV6-3 and TRBJ1-2; weak D call: TRBD1 (5 bases). The germline CDR1 and CDR2 sequences are MNHEY and SVGEGT. Trimming pared 7 bases from V and 6 bases from J, leaving 12 bases between. The CDR3 runs to 12 residues. The DNA for the CDR3 is TGTGCCAGCACTTTGGGGGACCATGGCTACACCTTC. Amino acids: CASTLGDHGYTF.

This clonotype appeared once. V is TRBV7-9 and J is TRBJ1-3; no firm D call. V lost 6 bases and J lost 4, with 10 bases in between. There are 13 residues in the CDR3. CDR1 is SEHNR and CDR2 is FQNEAQ in the germline V gene (reference sequence). CDR3 region: CASSHMGGNTIYF. The CDR3 DNA follows: TGTGCCAGCAGTCATATGGGGGGAAACACCATATATTTT.

This chain joins TRBV29-1 and TRBJ1-5; D unclear. This CDR3 has 13 amino acids. Looked up from germline, CDR1 is SQVTM and CDR2 is ANQGSEA. This CDR3 reads CSLSVRSNQPQHF. CDR3 DNA sequence: TGCAGTTTATCGGTTCGGAGCAATCAGCCCCAGCATTTT.

Regarding this clonotype: This could be a read error, since a much larger clone is one nucleotide away. The DNA of the CDR3 is TGTGTCAGCAGCTTGGGGAGAGAGGAAAAACTGTTTTTT. Translating it yields CVSSLGREEKLFF. The chain employs TRBV7-9 and TRBJ1-4; D remains unclear. In germline, CDR1 is SEHNR, CDR2 FQNEAQ (reference sequence). The CDR3 totals 13 residues. The full variable domain, with the rest looked up from reference TRBV7-9 and TRBJ1-4, is DTGVSQNPRHKITKRGQNVTFRCDPISEHNRLYWYRQTLGQGPEFLTYFQNEAQLEKSRLLSDRFSAERPKGSFSTLEIQRTEQGDSAMYLCVSSLGREEKLFFGSGTQLSVL.

This clonotype was seen only a few times. The chain links TRBV25-1 to TRBJ1-1; D is undetermined. Trimming cost V 5 bases and J 11 bases, with 12 bases left between them. Germline V gene lookup returns CDR1 MGHDK and CDR2 SYGVNS. The CDR3 contains 11 residues. The CDR3 sequence: CASSSTHGAFF. The CDR3 DNA sequence: TGTGCCAGCAGTTCAACACACGGGGCTTTCTTT. The whole variable domain, filled in from reference TRBV25-1 and TRBJ1-1, reads EADIYQTPRYLVIGTGKKITLECSQTMGHDKMYWYQQDPGMELHLIHYSYGVNSTEKGDLSSESTVSRIRTEHFPLTLESARPSHTSQYLCASSSTHGAFFGQGTRLTVV.

Ten or more counts support this clonotype. The J gene is TRBJ1-2, the V gene TRBV10-3, with 9 bases matching TRBD1. From germline, CDR1 is ENHRY and CDR2 SYGVKD. V shed 6 bases and J 4 bases; nucleotides not matched to a gene: 6. This CDR3 contains 14 residues. This chain's CDR3 is CAISPGQGSYGYTF. The DNA of the CDR3 is TGTGCCATCAGCCCGGGACAGGGCTCCTATGGCTACACCTTC.

The chain carries TRBV6-5 and TRBJ2-7; no firm D call. Trimming removed 6 bases from V and 3 bases from J, with 21 bases in between. This CDR3 has 16 residues. Per the germline V gene, CDR1 is MNHEY and CDR2 is SVGAGI. In DNA, the CDR3 is TGTGCCAGCAGAGGAGCCGCCAGGAACGGAATCTACGAGCAGTACTTC. Amino acids: CASRGAARNGIYEQYF.

V and J are TRBV5-6 and TRBJ1-1; the D is unclear. The CDR3 is 13 residues long. The V end was cut by 0 bases, the J end by 10 bases, with 13 bases between. Germline V gene sequence: CDR1 SGHDT, CDR2 YYEEEE. The CDR3 sequence is CASSLAGLTGAFF. The CDR3 nucleotides are TGTGCCAGCAGCTTGGCTGGATTAACGGGAGCTTTCTTT.

A word on this clonotype: Germline is not matched at one junction end, which may reflect a read error. The chain has TRBV7-9 and TRBJ1-2; no clear D. Germline V gene sequence: CDR1 SEHNR, CDR2 FQNEAQ (reference sequence). This CDR3 has 14 residues. In DNA, the CDR3 is TGCGCCAGCAGCCAAGAGGTCCCGACGGGTGGCTACACCTTC. Its translation is CASSQEVPTGGYTF.

This clonotype was observed a single time. The rearrangement links TRBV29-1 to TRBJ2-2; 8 bases match TRBD2. CDR3 length: 16 residues. Trimming at V came to 0 bases and at J to 3 bases, leaving 6 bases not matched to a gene. Germline assignment: CDR1 SQVTM and CDR2 ANQGSEA. CDR3 nucleotides: TGCAGCGTTGAAGATCGGGAGGGTCATTACACCGGGGAGCTGTTTTTT. Residues: CSVEDREGHYTGELFF.

In its sample, this clonotype was seen a few times. The chain couples TRBV9 to TRBJ2-7, with D tentatively TRBD1 (5 bases). This CDR3 has 14 residues. Trimming shortened V by 0 bases and J by 5 bases, and 12 bases separated the two germline ends. CDR1 is SGDLS and CDR2 is YYNGEE in the germline V gene. The CDR3 region has the DNA TGTGCCAGCAGCGTAGATGCCCAGGGCAACGAGCAGTACTTC. Protein: CASSVDAQGNEQYF.

This sequence joins TRBV7-9 and TRBJ2-7; 8 positions agree with TRBD1. This CDR3 is built from 11 residues. V shed 11 bases, J shed 5 bases, and the junction held 5 bases outside the gene matches. Germline CDR1 reads SEHNR; CDR2 reads FQNEAQ (reference sequence). CDR3: CAYRGVHEQYF. CDR3 sequence (DNA): TGTGCCTACAGGGGGGTCCACGAGCAGTACTTC. Filled out from reference TRBV7-9 and TRBJ2-7, the complete variable domain reads DTGVSQNPRHKITKRGQNVTFRCDPISEHNRLYWYRQTLGQGPEFLTYFQNEAQLEKSRLLSDRFSAERPKGSFSTLEIQRTEQGDSAMYLCAYRGVHEQYFGPGTRLTVT.